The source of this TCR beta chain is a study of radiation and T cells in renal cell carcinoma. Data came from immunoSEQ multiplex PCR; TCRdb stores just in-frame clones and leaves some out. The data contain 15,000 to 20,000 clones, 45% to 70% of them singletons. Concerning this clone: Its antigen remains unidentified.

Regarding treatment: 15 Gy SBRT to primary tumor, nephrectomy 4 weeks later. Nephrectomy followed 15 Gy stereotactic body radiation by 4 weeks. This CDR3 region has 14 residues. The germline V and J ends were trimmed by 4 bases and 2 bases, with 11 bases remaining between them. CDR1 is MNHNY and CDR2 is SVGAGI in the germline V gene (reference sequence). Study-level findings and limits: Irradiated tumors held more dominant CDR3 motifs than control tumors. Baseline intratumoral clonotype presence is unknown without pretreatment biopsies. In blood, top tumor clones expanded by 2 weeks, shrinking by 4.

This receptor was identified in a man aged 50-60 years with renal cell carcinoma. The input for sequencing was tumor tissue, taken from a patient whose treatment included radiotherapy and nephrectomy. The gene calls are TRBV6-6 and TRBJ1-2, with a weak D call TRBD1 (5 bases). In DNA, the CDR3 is TGTGCCAGCAGTTTCCGACAGTCAAACTATGGCTACACCTTC. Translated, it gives CASSFRQSNYGYTF.